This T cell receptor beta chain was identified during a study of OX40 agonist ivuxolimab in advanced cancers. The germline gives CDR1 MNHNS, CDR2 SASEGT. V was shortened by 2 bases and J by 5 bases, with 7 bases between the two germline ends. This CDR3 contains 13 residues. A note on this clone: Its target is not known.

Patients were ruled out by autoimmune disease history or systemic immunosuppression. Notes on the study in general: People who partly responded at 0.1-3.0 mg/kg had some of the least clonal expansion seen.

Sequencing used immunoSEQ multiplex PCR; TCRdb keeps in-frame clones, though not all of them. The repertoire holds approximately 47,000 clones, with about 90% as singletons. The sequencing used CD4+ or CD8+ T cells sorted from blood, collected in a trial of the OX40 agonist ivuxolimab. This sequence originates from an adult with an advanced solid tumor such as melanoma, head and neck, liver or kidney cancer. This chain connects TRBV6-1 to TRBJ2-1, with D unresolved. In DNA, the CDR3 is TGTGCCAGCAGTGAAACAGCCGACAATGAGCAGTTCTTC. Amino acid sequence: CASSETADNEQFF.